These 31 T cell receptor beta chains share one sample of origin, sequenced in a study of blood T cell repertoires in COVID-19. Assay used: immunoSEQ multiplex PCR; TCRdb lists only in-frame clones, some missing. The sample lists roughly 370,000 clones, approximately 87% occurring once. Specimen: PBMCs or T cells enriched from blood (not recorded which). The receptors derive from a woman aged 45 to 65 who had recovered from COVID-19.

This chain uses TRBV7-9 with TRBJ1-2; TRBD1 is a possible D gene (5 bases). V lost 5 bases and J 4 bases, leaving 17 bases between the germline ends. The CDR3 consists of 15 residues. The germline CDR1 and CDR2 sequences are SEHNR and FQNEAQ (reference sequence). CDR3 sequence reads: CASSRQSWDFYGYTF. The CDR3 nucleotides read TGTGCCAGCAGCCGGCAGAGTTGGGACTTCTATGGCTACACCTTC. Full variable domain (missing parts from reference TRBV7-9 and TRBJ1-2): DTGVSQNPRHKITKRGQNVTFRCDPISEHNRLYWYRQTLGQGPEFLTYFQNEAQLEKSRLLSDRFSAERPKGSFSTLEIQRTEQGDSAMYLCASSRQSWDFYGYTFGSGTRLTVV.

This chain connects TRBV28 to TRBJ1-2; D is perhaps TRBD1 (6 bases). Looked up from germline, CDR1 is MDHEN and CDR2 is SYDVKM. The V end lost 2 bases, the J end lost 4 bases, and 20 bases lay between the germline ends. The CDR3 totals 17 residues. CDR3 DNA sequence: TGTGCCAGCAGTTTACCCCAACAGGGTATAAGGCTCTATGGCTACACCTTC. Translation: CASSLPQQGIRLYGYTF.

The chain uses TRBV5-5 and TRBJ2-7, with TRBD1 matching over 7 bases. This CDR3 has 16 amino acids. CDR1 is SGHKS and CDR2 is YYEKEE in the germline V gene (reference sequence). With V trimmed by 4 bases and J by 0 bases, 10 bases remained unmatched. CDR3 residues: CASSPVTGQYSYEQYF. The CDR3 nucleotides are TGTGCCAGCAGCCCGGTGACGGGACAGTACTCCTACGAGCAGTACTTC.

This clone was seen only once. CDR3 residues: CASSLSSYNSPLHF. CDR3 nucleotides: TGTGCCAGCAGCCTGAGCTCCTATAATTCACCCCTCCACTTT. V gene TRBV11-2 combines with J gene TRBJ1-6; D remains unclear. CDR3 length: 14 amino acids. The V and J ends lost 5 bases and 0 bases respectively, with 5 bases between them. Germline loops: CDR1 SGHAT, CDR2 FQNNGV.

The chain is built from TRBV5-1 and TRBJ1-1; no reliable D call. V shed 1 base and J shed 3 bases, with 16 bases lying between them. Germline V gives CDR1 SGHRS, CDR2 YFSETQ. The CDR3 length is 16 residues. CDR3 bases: TGCGCCAGCAGCTTGCAAGTGGGGAGGCAGTACACTGAAGCTTTCTTT. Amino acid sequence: CASSLQVGRQYTEAFF.

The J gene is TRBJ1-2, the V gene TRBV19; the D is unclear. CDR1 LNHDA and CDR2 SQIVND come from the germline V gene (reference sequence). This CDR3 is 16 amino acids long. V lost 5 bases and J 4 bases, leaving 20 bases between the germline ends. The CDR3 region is CASSPFSAGAVYGYTF. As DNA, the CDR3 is TGTGCCAGTAGTCCCTTTTCGGCAGGCGCCGTCTATGGCTACACCTTC.

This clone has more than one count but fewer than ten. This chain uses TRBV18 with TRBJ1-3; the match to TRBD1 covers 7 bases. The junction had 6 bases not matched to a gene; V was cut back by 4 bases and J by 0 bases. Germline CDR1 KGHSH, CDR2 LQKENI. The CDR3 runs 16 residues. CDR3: CASSRDDRVSGNTIYF. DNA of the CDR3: TGTGCCAGCTCACGCGACGACAGGGTCTCTGGAAACACCATATATTTT. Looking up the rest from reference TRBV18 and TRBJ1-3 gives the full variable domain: NAGVMQNPRHLVRRRGQEARLRCSPMKGHSHVYWYRQLPEEGLKFMVYLQKENIIDESGMPKERFSAEFPKEGPSILRIQQVVRGDSAAYFCASSRDDRVSGNTIYFGEGSWLTVV.

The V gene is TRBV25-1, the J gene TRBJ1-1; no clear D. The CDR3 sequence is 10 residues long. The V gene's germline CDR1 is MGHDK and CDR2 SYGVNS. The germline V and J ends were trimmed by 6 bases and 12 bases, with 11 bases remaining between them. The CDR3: CASRGVQTFF. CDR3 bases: TGTGCCAGCAGGGGCGTGCAGACTTTCTTT.

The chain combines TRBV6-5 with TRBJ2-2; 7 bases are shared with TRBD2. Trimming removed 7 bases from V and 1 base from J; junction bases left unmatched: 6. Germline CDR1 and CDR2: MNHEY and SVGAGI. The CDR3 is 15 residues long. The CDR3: CASTRLAVNTGELFF. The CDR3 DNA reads TGTGCCAGCACAAGACTAGCAGTGAACACCGGGGAGCTGTTTTTT.

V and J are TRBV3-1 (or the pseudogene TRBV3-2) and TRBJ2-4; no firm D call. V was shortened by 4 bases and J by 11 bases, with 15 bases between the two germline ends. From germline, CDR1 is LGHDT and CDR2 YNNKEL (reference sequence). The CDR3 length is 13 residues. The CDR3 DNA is TGTGCCAGCAGCCGGGTTAACGCGGCGGTTCAGTACTTC. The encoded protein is CASSRVNAAVQYF.

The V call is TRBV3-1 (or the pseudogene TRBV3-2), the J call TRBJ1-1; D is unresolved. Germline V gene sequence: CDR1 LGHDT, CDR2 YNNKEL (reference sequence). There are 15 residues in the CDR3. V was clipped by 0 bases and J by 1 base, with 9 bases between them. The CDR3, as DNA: TGTGCCAGCAGCCAAGATCAAGAGGGGAACACTGAAGCTTTCTTT. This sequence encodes CASSQDQEGNTEAFF.

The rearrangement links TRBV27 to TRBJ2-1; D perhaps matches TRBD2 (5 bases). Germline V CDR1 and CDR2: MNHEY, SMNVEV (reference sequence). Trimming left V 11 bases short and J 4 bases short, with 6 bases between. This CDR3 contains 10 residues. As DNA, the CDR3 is TGTGCCTCGGGATACAATGAGCAGTTCTTC. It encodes CASGYNEQFF.

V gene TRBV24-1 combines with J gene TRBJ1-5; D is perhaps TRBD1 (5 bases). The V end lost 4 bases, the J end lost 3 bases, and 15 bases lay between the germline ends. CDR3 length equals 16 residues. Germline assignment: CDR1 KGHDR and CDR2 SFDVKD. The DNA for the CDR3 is TGTGCCACCAGTGAATCTACAGGAACCTACAATCAGCCCCAGCATTTT. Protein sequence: CATSESTGTYNQPQHF.

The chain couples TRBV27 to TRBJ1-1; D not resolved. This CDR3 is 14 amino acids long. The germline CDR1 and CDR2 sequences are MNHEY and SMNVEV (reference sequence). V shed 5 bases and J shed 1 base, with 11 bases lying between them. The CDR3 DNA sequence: TGTGCCAGCAGTCCACTACTCGGGAACACTGAAGCTTTCTTT. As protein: CASSPLLGNTEAFF.

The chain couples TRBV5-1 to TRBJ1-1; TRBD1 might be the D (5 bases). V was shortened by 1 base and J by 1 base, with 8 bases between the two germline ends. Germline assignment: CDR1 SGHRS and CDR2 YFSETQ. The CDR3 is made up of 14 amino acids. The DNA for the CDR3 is TGCGCCAGCAGCTTGTGGGGGGAGAACACTGAAGCTTTCTTT. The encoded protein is CASSLWGENTEAFF.

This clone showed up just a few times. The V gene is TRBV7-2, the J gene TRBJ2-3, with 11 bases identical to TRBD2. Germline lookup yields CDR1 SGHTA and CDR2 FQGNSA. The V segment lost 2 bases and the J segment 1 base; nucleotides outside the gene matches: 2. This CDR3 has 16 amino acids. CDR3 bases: TGTGCCAGCAGCTTACTAGCGGGGGGCCGCACAGATACGCAGTATTTT. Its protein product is CASSLLAGGRTDTQYF.

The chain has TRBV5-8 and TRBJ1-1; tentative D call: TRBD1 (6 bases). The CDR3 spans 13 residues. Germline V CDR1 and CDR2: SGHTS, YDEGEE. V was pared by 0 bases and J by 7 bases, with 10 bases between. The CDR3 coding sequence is TGTGCCAGCAGCTTGGACAGGGACCTTGAAGCTTTCTTT. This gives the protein CASSLDRDLEAFF. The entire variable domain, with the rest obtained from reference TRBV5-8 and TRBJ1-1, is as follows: EAGVTQSPTHLIKTRGQQATLRCSPISGHTSVYWYQQALGLGLQFLLWYDEGEERNRGNFPPRFSGRQFPNYSSELNVNALELEDSALYLCASSLDRDLEAFFGQGTRLTVV.

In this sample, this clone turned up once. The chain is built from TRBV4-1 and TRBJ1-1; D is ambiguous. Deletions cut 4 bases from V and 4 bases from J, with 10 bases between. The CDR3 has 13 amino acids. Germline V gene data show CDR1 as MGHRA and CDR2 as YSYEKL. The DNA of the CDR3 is TGCGCCAGCAGCCTCACACAGAGCACTGAAGCTTTCTTT. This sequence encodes CASSLTQSTEAFF.

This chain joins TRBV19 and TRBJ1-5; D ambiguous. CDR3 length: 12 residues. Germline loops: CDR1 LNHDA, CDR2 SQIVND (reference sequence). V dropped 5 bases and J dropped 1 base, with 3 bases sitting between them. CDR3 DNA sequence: TGTGCCAGTAGTCAGAGCAATCAGCCCCAGCATTTT. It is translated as CASSQSNQPQHF.

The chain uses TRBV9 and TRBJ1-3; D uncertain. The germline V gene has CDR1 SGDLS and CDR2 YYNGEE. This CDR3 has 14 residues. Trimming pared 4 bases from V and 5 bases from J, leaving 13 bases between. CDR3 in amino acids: CASSPPGLRNTIYF. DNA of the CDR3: TGTGCCAGCAGCCCCCCGGGATTAAGAAACACCATATATTTT.

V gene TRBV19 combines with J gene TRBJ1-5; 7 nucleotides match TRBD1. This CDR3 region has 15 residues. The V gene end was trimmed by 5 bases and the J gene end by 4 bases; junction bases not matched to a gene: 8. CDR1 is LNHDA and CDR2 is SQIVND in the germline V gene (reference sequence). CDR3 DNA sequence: TGTGCCAGTAGTCTCACAGGGGTTAGGAATCAGCCCCAGCATTTT. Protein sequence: CASSLTGVRNQPQHF.

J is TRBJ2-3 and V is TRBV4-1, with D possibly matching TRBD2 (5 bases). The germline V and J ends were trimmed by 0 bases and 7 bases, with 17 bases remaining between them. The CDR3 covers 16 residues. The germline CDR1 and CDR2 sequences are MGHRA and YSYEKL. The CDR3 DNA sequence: TGCGCCAGCAGCCAAGACCCCCTAAAGCGGCCCCATACGCAGTATTTT. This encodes CASSQDPLKRPHTQYF.

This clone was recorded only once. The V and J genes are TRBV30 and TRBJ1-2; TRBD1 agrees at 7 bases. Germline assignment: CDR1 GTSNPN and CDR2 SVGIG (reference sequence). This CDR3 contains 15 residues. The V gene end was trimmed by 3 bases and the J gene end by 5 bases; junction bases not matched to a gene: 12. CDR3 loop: CAWRRTGRSTYGYTF. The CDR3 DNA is TGTGCCTGGAGAAGGACAGGCCGATCAACGTATGGCTACACCTTC.

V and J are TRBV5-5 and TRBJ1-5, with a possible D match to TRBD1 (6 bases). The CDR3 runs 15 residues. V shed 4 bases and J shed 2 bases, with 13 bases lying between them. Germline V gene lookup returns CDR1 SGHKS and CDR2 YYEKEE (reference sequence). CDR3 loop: CASSPEGGRNQPQHF. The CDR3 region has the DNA TGTGCCAGCAGCCCGGAGGGGGGGCGCAATCAGCCCCAGCATTTT. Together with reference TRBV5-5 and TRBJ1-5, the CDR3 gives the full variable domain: DAGVTQSPTHLIKTRGQQVTLRCSPISGHKSVSWYQQVLGQGPQFIFQYYEKEERGRGNFPDRFSARQFPNYSSELNVNALLLGDSALYLCASSPEGGRNQPQHFGDGTRLSIL.

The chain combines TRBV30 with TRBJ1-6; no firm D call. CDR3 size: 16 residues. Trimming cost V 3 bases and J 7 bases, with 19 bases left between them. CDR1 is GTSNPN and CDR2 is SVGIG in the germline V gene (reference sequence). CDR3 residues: CAWSIVSGYPNSPLHF. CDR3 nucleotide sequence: TGTGCCTGGAGCATTGTATCCGGGTATCCCAATTCACCCCTCCACTTT.

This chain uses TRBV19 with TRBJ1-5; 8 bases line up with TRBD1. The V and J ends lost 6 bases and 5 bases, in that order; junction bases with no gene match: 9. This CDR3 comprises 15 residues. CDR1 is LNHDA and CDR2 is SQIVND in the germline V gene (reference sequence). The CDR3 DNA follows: TGTGCCAGTAGCCTGGGGGGACAGGATTATCAGCCCCAGCATTTT. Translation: CASSLGGQDYQPQHF.

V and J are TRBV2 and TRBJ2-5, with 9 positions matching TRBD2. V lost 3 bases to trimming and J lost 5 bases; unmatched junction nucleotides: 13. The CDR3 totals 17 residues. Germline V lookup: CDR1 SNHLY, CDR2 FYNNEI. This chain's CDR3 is CASSELRVAGEEETQYF. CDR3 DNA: TGTGCCAGCAGTGAGTTACGGGTAGCGGGGGAGGAGGAGACCCAGTACTTC.

CDR3 residues: CASSIRTANTEAFF. As DNA, the CDR3 is TGTGCCAGCAGTATCCGGACAGCAAACACTGAAGCTTTCTTT. The chain carries TRBV27 and TRBJ1-1; weak D call: TRBD1 (6 bases). Germline V gene lookup returns CDR1 MNHEY and CDR2 SMNVEV (reference sequence). This CDR3 has 14 residues. V lost 5 bases, J lost 2 bases, and 12 bases lay in between.

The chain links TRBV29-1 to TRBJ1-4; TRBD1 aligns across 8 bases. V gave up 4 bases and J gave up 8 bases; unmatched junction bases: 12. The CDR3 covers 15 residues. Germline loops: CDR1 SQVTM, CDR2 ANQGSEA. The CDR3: CSVAKRGTGGEKLFF. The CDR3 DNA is TGCAGCGTTGCAAAGAGAGGGACAGGTGGGGAAAAACTGTTTTTT.

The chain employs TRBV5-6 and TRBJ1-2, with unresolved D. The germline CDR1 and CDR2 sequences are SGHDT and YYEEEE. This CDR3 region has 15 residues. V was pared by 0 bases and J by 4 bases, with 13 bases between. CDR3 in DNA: TGTGCCAGCAGCTTGGCAGGTGCCCTATCCTATGGCTACACCTTC. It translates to CASSLAGALSYGYTF.

CDR3 DNA: TGTGCCAGCAGTTCCCGACCCCGGACAGGGGGCGCTCATGGAAACACCATATATTTT. Its protein is CASSSRPRTGGAHGNTIYF. V usage is TRBV27 and J usage is TRBJ1-3; the match to TRBD1 covers 11 bases. V was clipped by 4 bases and J by 3 bases; unmatched bases: 14. The CDR3 is 19 amino acids. Germline V lookup: CDR1 MNHEY, CDR2 SMNVEV (reference sequence).